These 18 T cell receptor beta chains originate from one sample sequenced in a study of blood T cell repertoires in COVID-19. Profiling relied on immunoSEQ multiplex PCR, and the TCRdb table lists in-frame clones only, not all of them. The sample has about 210,000 clones, roughly 78% seen once. Sequencing was done on a sample of peripheral blood. The receptors shown here come from a middle-aged woman with acute or convalescent COVID-19.

The V call is TRBV4-2, the J call TRBJ2-3; TRBD2 matches 8 bases. The CDR3 spans 13 residues. The junction had 2 bases not matched to a gene; V was cut back by 3 bases and J by 6 bases. Germline-derived CDR1 and CDR2 are LGHNA and YNFKEQ. CDR3 sequence reads: CASSQRLADTQYF. The CDR3, as DNA: TGTGCCAGCAGCCAGAGACTAGCGGATACGCAGTATTTT.

V usage is TRBV6-5 and J usage is TRBJ2-2; 7 bases match TRBD2. Germline lookup yields CDR1 MNHEY and CDR2 SVGAGI. The CDR3 is 15 residues long. Trimming took 2 bases from V and 5 from J; bases not matched to a gene: 5. In nucleotides, the CDR3 is TGTGCCAGCAGTTACGATTCTAGCGGAACCGGGGAGCTGTTTTTT. This codes for CASSYDSSGTGELFF.

The rearrangement joins TRBV18 to TRBJ1-1; the D gene is possibly TRBD1 (6 bases). Germline CDR1 KGHSH, CDR2 LQKENI. Trimming removed 1 base at V and 5 bases at J, with 11 bases between. CDR3 length: 14 amino acids. CDR3 amino acids: CASSPLGGLTEAFF. The CDR3 bases are TGTGCCAGCTCACCACTGGGGGGGCTAACTGAAGCTTTCTTT.

The V gene is TRBV19, the J gene TRBJ2-1; TRBD2 agrees at 14 bases. CDR3 length: 18 amino acids. Germline loops: CDR1 LNHDA, CDR2 SQIVND (reference sequence). After removal of 6 bases from V and 2 bases from J, the junction contained 9 bases not matched to a gene. The CDR3: CASSLGLAGGPTYNEQFF. The CDR3 nucleotides read TGTGCCAGTAGCCTCGGACTAGCGGGGGGCCCTACCTACAATGAGCAGTTCTTC. Looking up the rest from reference TRBV19 and TRBJ2-1 gives the full variable domain: DGGITQSPKYLFRKEGQNVTLSCEQNLNHDAMYWYRQDPGQGLRLIYYSQIVNDFQKGDIAEGYSVSREKKESFPLTVTSAQKNPTAFYLCASSLGLAGGPTYNEQFFGPGTRLTVL.

The chain employs TRBV19 and TRBJ2-1; the match to TRBD1 covers 7 bases. The V and J ends lost 10 bases and 3 bases, in that order; junction bases with no gene match: 6. Germline V gives CDR1 LNHDA, CDR2 SQIVND (reference sequence). The CDR3 runs 13 residues. The CDR3: CATTTGNYNEQFF. CDR3 nucleotides: TGTGCCACGACGACAGGGAACTACAATGAGCAGTTCTTC.

This clone was seen just once. The CDR3 is CASRIGGANNSPLHF. The DNA of the CDR3 is TGTGCCAGCAGAATAGGGGGAGCTAATAATTCACCCCTCCACTTT. The chain is built from TRBV7-8 and TRBJ1-6; tentative D call: TRBD1 (6 bases). From germline, CDR1 is SGHVS and CDR2 FQNEAQ. The CDR3 has 15 amino acids. Trimming stripped 6 bases from V and 5 bases from J, with 14 bases between. Based on the CDR3 plus reference TRBV7-8 and TRBJ1-6, the full variable domain is GAGVSQSPRYKVAKRGQDVALRCDPISGHVSLFWYQQALGQGPEFLTYFQNEAQLDKSGLPSDRFFAERPEGSVSTLKIQRTQQEDSAVYLCASRIGGANNSPLHFGNGTRLTVT.

Worth noting for this clone: Other DNA sequences in this specimen translate into the identical CDR3. The chain uses TRBV9 and TRBJ2-5; a weak D match, TRBD1 (6 bases). V gave up 0 bases and J gave up 1 base, with 10 bases separating them. Germline V gene lookup returns CDR1 SGDLS and CDR2 YYNGEE. The CDR3 sequence is 15 residues long. CDR3 loop: CASSVGTGLQETQYF. The CDR3 DNA sequence: TGTGCCAGCAGCGTAGGCACAGGGCTCCAAGAGACCCAGTACTTC. The entire variable domain, with the rest obtained from reference TRBV9 and TRBJ2-5, is as follows: DSGVTQTPKHLITATGQRVTLRCSPRSGDLSVYWYQQSLDQGLQFLIQYYNGEERAKGNILERFSAQQFPDLHSELNLSSLELGDSALYFCASSVGTGLQETQYFGPGTRLLVL.

This clone was detected once. The CDR3 protein is CASSPGQGNTEAFF. The DNA for the CDR3 is TGTGCCAGCAGTCCGGGACAGGGAAACACTGAAGCTTTCTTT. The chain joins TRBV6-2 or TRBV6-3 to TRBJ1-1, with 9 bases lining up with TRBD1. J was trimmed by 2 bases and V by 5 bases; bases with no gene match: 3. This CDR3 has 14 residues. The germline V gene has CDR1 MNHEY and CDR2 SVGEGT.

The J gene is TRBJ2-3, the V gene TRBV9; D unclear. Trimming cost V 2 bases and J 2 bases, with 6 bases left between them. Per germline, CDR1 SGDLS and CDR2 YYNGEE. This CDR3 has 13 amino acids. CDR3 region: CASSVAPTDTQYF. The CDR3 DNA follows: TGTGCCAGCAGCGTTGCGCCCACAGATACGCAGTATTTT.

A note on this clone: Mismatch with germline at one junction end may stem from a read error. V usage is TRBV3-1 (or the pseudogene TRBV3-2) and J usage is TRBJ2-3; 11 positions agree with TRBD2. CDR3 length: 15 residues. Germline V gene lookup returns CDR1 LGHDT and CDR2 YNNKEL (reference sequence). The CDR3 DNA reads TGTGCCAGCACCCAACTAGCGGGAGTACTTGATACGCAGTATTTT. It codes for CASTQLAGVLDTQYF.

This clone was seen many times. J is TRBJ2-7 and V is TRBV19; D might be TRBD1 (5 bases). Germline CDR1 reads LNHDA; CDR2 reads SQIVND (reference sequence). The length of the CDR3 is 14 residues. The V end lost 4 bases, the J end lost 3 bases, and 13 bases lay between the germline ends. The CDR3 nucleotides are TGTGCCAGTAGTACGTCACAGGATGGCTACGAGCAGTACTTC. It specifies CASSTSQDGYEQYF.

The V gene is TRBV14, the J gene TRBJ1-6; no reliable D call. Germline V gives CDR1 SGHDN, CDR2 FVKESK. The CDR3 has 13 amino acids. With 4 bases removed from V and 7 bases from J, the gap between germline ends came to 8 bases. As DNA, the CDR3 is TGTGCCAGCAGCCTAGATCTAAATTCACCCCTCCACTTT. Its translation is CASSLDLNSPLHF. The variable domain in full, with the rest retrieved from reference TRBV14 and TRBJ1-6, is EAGVTQFPSHSVIEKGQTVTLRCDPISGHDNLYWYRRVMGKEIKFLLHFVKESKQDESGMPNNRFLAERTGGTYSTLKVQPAELEDSGVYFCASSLDLNSPLHFGNGTRLTVT.

This clone was recorded once. With only one base between it and a far larger clone, this is likely a read error. The chain recombines TRBV6-5 with TRBJ1-1, with 8 bases lining up with TRBD1. CDR1 is MNHEY and CDR2 is SVGAGI in the germline V gene. V lost 4 bases and J lost 4; bases outside the gene matches: 8. This CDR3 is built from 15 residues. The CDR3, as DNA: TGTGCCAGCAGTTCCGGGACAGGCTTGATCACTGAAGCTTTCTTT. Translation gives CASSSGTGLITEAFF.

This rearrangement joins TRBV12-5 to TRBJ2-2; D is perhaps TRBD2 (5 bases). The CDR3 runs to 16 residues. The germline CDR1 and CDR2 sequences are LGHNT and FRNRAP. The V end was cut by 7 bases, the J end by 3 bases, with 18 bases between. CDR3 amino acids: CASALLLASHTGELFF. The CDR3 DNA follows: TGTGCTAGTGCTCTCCTATTAGCGTCCCACACCGGGGAGCTGTTTTTT.

The chain recombines TRBV2 with TRBJ2-6, with 8 bases lining up with TRBD1. V lost 7 bases to trimming and J lost 4 bases; unmatched junction nucleotides: 6. The germline CDR1 and CDR2 sequences are SNHLY and FYNNEI. The CDR3 is made up of 15 amino acids. The CDR3 DNA reads TGTGCCAGCAACCGACAGGGGTCAGGGGCCAACGTCCTGACTTTC. This encodes CASNRQGSGANVLTF.

The rearrangement joins TRBV12-5 to TRBJ2-7; the D gene is possibly TRBD2 (5 bases). V shed 4 bases and J shed 3 bases, with 7 bases lying between them. Per germline, CDR1 LGHNT and CDR2 FRNRAP. The CDR3 runs 12 residues. The CDR3 bases are TGTGCTAGTGGTTGGGAGCTCTACGAGCAGTACTTC. It translates to CASGWELYEQYF.

V is TRBV9 and J is TRBJ2-3; 11 nucleotides line up with TRBD2. The trim removed 1 base at V and 5 bases at J, leaving 3 bases unmatched. CDR1 is SGDLS and CDR2 is YYNGEE in the germline V gene. This CDR3 is built from 15 residues. For the CDR3, the DNA is TGTGCCAGCAGCGTAAGGCTAGCGGGAGGAGATACGCAGTATTTT. Translation gives CASSVRLAGGDTQYF.

This chain links TRBV6-2 or TRBV6-3 with TRBJ2-7, with 8 bases matching TRBD2. The CDR3 consists of 18 residues. V was pared by 0 bases and J by 5 bases, with 15 bases of the junction left unmatched. CDR1 and CDR2 (germline): MNHEY, SVGEGT. CDR3 residues: CASSYSSATAGGRHEQYF. Written as DNA, the CDR3 is TGTGCCAGCAGTTACTCGAGCGCGACCGCGGGAGGTCGACACGAGCAGTACTTC.